This TCR beta chain emerged from a study of control samples from healthy donors and cancer patients. Produced via immunoSEQ multiplex PCR; TCRdb's table is partial and in-frame only. Of some 140,000 clones in the sample, about 85% were seen once. This CDR3 has 13 amino acids. CDR1 is MNHEY, CDR2 SMNVEV, per germline (reference sequence). V lost 3 bases, J lost 6 bases, and 9 bases lay in between. The clonotype originates from a woman between 25 and 40 years old in good health. The V and J genes are TRBV27 and TRBJ2-1; D remains unclear. The sequenced material came from blood. In nucleotides, the CDR3 is TGTGCCAGCAGTTTGTTCTACCCCAATGAGCAGTTCTTC. As protein: CASSLFYPNEQFF.